This TCR beta chain is drawn from a study of cytomegalovirus exposure and HLA in healthy donors. General study findings and limits: In an earlier analysis, most TCR beta V segments were productive about 87% or about 30% of the time. A later analysis found most CMV-associated TCR beta chains apparently HLA-restricted.

As regards this clone: Its antigen is unknown.

Germline CDR1 and CDR2: MNHEY and SMNVEV (reference sequence). The CDR3 sequence is 13 residues long. V was trimmed by 5 bases and J by 4 bases, leaving 11 bases between them. Vbeta (60) and Jbeta (13) primers were used in the PCR. Only in-frame clones appear in the TCRdb table, and some are missing; sequencing was by immunoSEQ multiplex PCR. The data contain 120,000 to 150,000 clones, approximately 80% of them singletons. The chain joins TRBV27 to TRBJ1-2; no definite D call. Sequenced: PBMCs. The TCR comes from a young man in good health and CMV-seropositive. CDR3 protein: CASSPGLSYGYTF. In DNA, the CDR3 is TGTGCCAGCAGTCCAGGCCTTTCCTATGGCTACACCTTC.